The clone carrying this T cell receptor beta chain was picked up one time. TCRB CDR3 was amplified from 2 ug genomic DNA or less. The PCR used 60 V beta and 13 J beta primers. Assay: immunoSEQ multiplex PCR; the TCRdb copy retains only in-frame clones and omits some. The data contain some 30,000 clones, 85% to 95% of them singletons. Trimming pared 8 bases from V and 4 bases from J, leaving 12 bases between. From germline, CDR1 is MNHEY and CDR2 SVGAGI. This CDR3 contains 12 residues. This sample is drawn from a study of glioma-infiltrating T cells after dendritic cell vaccination. Study-wide background: Dendritic cell vaccination trial patients had either newly diagnosed or recurrent glioblastoma.

The material sequenced was blood, taken before dendritic cell vaccination. The genes are TRBV6-5 and TRBJ2-7, with a possible D match to TRBD2 (6 bases). This clonotype was sampled from a human donor with glioblastoma. CDR3 coding DNA: TGTGCCAGCCCTGGCGGGGAATACGAGCAGTACTTC. Amino acids: CASPGGEYEQYF.